Many counts were recorded for the clone carrying this T cell receptor beta chain. This record comes from a study of T-cell reconstitution after alpha-beta-depleted transplantation in children. Unique molecular identifiers were built into the TCRbeta library. MiXCR, run by TCRdb on the PCR reads, gives a single entry per CDR3 protein. This sample has around 680,000 distinct CDR3 sequences, with 16% found just once. The clonotype originates from a human donor who donated a stem cell graft to a child with acute myeloid leukemia. The starting material was PBMCs from the stem cell graft donor, obtained from the stem cell graft.

DNA for the CDR3: TGCAGTGCTAGAGGGACTAGCGGGGGAAAAGAGACCCAGTACTTC. Its protein product is CSARGTSGGKETQYF. The chain carries TRBV20-1 and TRBJ2-5; 13 bases fit TRBD2. CDR3 length equals 15 residues. Germline loops: CDR1 DFQATT, CDR2 SNEGSKA (reference sequence). V lost 1 base and J lost 3; bases outside the gene matches: 2.